Each of the 20 T cell receptor beta chains below was sequenced from the same sample in a study of T-cell reconstitution after alpha-beta-depleted transplantation in children. This sample's TCRbeta library carried unique molecular identifier barcodes. TCRdb itself ran the PCR reads through MiXCR, one entry per CDR3 protein. The sample has 550,000 to 600,000 distinct CDR3 sequences, 23% seen once. The input for sequencing was PBMCs, mostly from graft donor cells, taken 360 days after TCRalphabeta/CD19-depleted stem cell transplant. The receptors derive from a boy in the first two years of life who had a stem cell transplant for acute myeloid leukemia, so the T cells may come from the graft donor.

This sequence joins TRBV6-2 or TRBV6-3 and TRBJ2-7, with a tentative D call TRBD2 (6 bases). V lost 0 bases and J lost 5, with 11 bases in between. The CDR3 contains 14 residues. CDR1 and CDR2 from the germline V gene are MNHEY and SVGEGT. In nucleotides, the CDR3 is TGTGCCAGCAGTTACTCGGAGGGTGGCAACGAGCAGTACTTC. Protein: CASSYSEGGNEQYF.

This chain links TRBV7-2 with TRBJ2-7, with 7 bases fitting TRBD2. V lost 1 base and J lost 3; bases outside the gene matches: 3. The CDR3 is 14 residues long. Germline CDR1 reads SGHTA; CDR2 reads FQGNSA. The CDR3 DNA is TGTGCCAGCAGCTTAGGTGGGGGGGTCTACGAGCAGTACTTC. Protein: CASSLGGGVYEQYF.

The rearrangement uses TRBV6-5 and TRBJ2-7, with TRBD1 matching over 8 bases. The CDR3 is 15 amino acids. Germline V lookup: CDR1 MNHEY, CDR2 SVGAGI. The ends lost 2 bases at V and 3 bases at J; junction bases unmatched: 6. The CDR3 spells CASSYERQGNYEQYF. Written as DNA, the CDR3 is TGTGCCAGCAGTTACGAAAGACAGGGGAACTACGAGCAGTACTTC.

A few counts support this clonotype. This chain uses TRBV12-3 or TRBV12-4 with TRBJ2-5; TRBD1 might be the D (6 bases). The CDR3 totals 15 residues. The V gene lost 3 bases and the J gene lost 1 base, with 12 bases spanning the gap. The CDR3 sequence: CASSFTGTPQETQYF. CDR3 DNA: TGTGCCAGCAGTTTCACCGGGACACCCCAAGAGACCCAGTACTTC.

This clonotype occurred many times. The V and J genes are TRBV11-1 and TRBJ1-1; no reliable D call. The CDR3 consists of 12 residues. CDR1 is SGHAT and CDR2 is FQDESV in the germline V gene (reference sequence). With 6 bases removed from V and 4 bases from J, the gap between germline ends came to 9 bases. CDR3 protein: CASSFPSTEAFF. CDR3 nucleotide sequence: TGTGCCAGCAGTTTCCCGTCCACTGAAGCTTTCTTT.

This clonotype was seen a few times. The rearrangement uses TRBV4-3 and TRBJ2-6, with 9 bases that match TRBD1. Germline V gene data show CDR1 as LGHNA and CDR2 as YSLEER. This CDR3 spans 20 amino acids. J gave up 2 bases and V 5 bases, and 16 bases lay outside the gene matches. The CDR3 sequence is CASSFSFTGQGNPGANVLTF. As DNA, the CDR3 is TGCGCCAGCAGCTTCTCCTTCACCGGACAGGGGAACCCTGGGGCCAACGTCCTGACTTTC.

This clonotype was observed a few times. This chain joins TRBV6-5 and TRBJ2-3; D tentatively reads TRBD1 or TRBD2 (6 bases each). Germline CDR1 reads MNHEY; CDR2 reads SVGAGI. This CDR3 is 15 amino acids long. Between the trimmed V and J ends, which lost 2 bases and 2 bases, there was a span of 11 bases. CDR3 nucleotide sequence: TGTGCCAGCAGTTACGAGGGGGGAGTCACAGATACGCAGTATTTT. Translation: CASSYEGGVTDTQYF.

This clonotype has a count of ten or more. The chain uses TRBV4-3 and TRBJ1-1; no firm D call. Trimming cost V 1 base and J 5 bases, with 8 bases left between them. The germline V gene has CDR1 LGHNA and CDR2 YSLEER. The CDR3 has 13 amino acids. The CDR3 loop is CASSQGRVTEAFF. The CDR3 nucleotides are TGCGCCAGCAGCCAAGGGCGGGTTACTGAAGCTTTCTTT.

The genes are TRBV6-5 and TRBJ2-5; TRBD1 matches at 7 bases. The CDR3 spans 15 residues. J was trimmed by 7 bases and V by 2 bases; bases with no gene match: 10. Germline V gene sequence: CDR1 MNHEY, CDR2 SVGAGI. CDR3 sequence reads: CASSYGNRGRGTQYF. CDR3 nucleotide sequence: TGTGCCAGCAGTTACGGGAACAGGGGCCGGGGGACCCAGTACTTC.

The J gene is TRBJ2-5, the V gene TRBV6-2 or TRBV6-3, with a possible D match to TRBD1 (6 bases). The V gene lost 7 bases and the J gene lost 2 bases, with 14 bases spanning the gap. The CDR3 consists of 14 residues. From germline, CDR1 is MNHEY and CDR2 SVGEGT. The chain's CDR3 is CASTTGRIQETQYF. The DNA of the CDR3 is TGTGCCAGCACGACAGGACGGATACAAGAGACCCAGTACTTC.

This clonotype was counted only a few times. V gene TRBV29-1 combines with J gene TRBJ2-6; D is unclear. In germline, CDR1 is SQVTM, CDR2 ANQGSEA. V lost 4 bases and J 0 bases, leaving 10 bases between the germline ends. CDR3 length: 15 residues. This CDR3 reads CSVVGVTSGANVLTF. CDR3 nucleotides: TGCAGCGTTGTTGGCGTCACCTCTGGGGCCAACGTCCTGACTTTC. The whole variable domain, remainder taken from reference TRBV29-1 and TRBJ2-6, is SAVISQKPSRDICQRGTSLTIQCQVDSQVTMMFWYRQQPGQSLTLIATANQGSEATYESGFVIDKFPISRPNLTFSTLTVSNMSPEDSSIYLCSVVGVTSGANVLTFGAGSRLTVL.

This rearrangement joins TRBV20-1 to TRBJ1-2, with D tentatively TRBD1 (6 bases). Germline V gives CDR1 DFQATT, CDR2 SNEGSKA (reference sequence). V was pared by 3 bases and J by 4 bases, with 18 bases between. The CDR3 is 15 amino acids. CDR3 nucleotide sequence: TGCAGTGCTAGTCAAGCCGGGGCAGGGGTCTATGGCTACACCTTC. This gives the protein CSASQAGAGVYGYTF.

As DNA, the CDR3 is TGTGCCAGCAGTTCCCTGGGACAGCCTTCCTACAATGAGCAGTTCTTC. Protein product: CASSSLGQPSYNEQFF. This chain joins TRBV6-5 and TRBJ2-1; 7 bases agree with TRBD1. The CDR3 runs to 16 residues. Trimming cost V 4 bases and J 1 base; bases outside gene matches: 7. Germline CDR1 MNHEY, CDR2 SVGAGI.

This clonotype showed up many times. The chain employs TRBV24-1 and TRBJ2-7; tentatively, D is TRBD2 (6 bases). The V end lost 3 bases, the J end lost 4 bases, and 6 bases lay between the germline ends. The V gene's germline CDR1 is KGHDR and CDR2 SFDVKD. The CDR3 contains 12 residues. CDR3 loop: CATSDGGYEQYF. The CDR3, as DNA: TGTGCCACCAGTGATGGGGGGTACGAGCAGTACTTC.

This clonotype was seen a handful of times. CDR3 amino acids: CSARDQAQSSYEQYF. The CDR3, as DNA: TGCAGTGCTAGAGATCAGGCACAGAGCTCCTACGAGCAGTACTTC. This chain joins TRBV20-1 and TRBJ2-7; unclear D gene. There are 15 residues in the CDR3. The germline V gene has CDR1 DFQATT and CDR2 SNEGSKA (reference sequence). Trimming removed 0 bases from V and 0 bases from J, with 12 bases in between.

This clonotype was seen repeatedly, ten times or more. The J gene is TRBJ2-1, the V gene TRBV20-1; 11 bases fit TRBD2. Germline lookup yields CDR1 DFQATT and CDR2 SNEGSKA (reference sequence). The CDR3 has 15 amino acids. Unmatched junction bases numbered 10, after V lost 6 bases and J lost 6 bases. CDR3 in DNA: TGCAGTGCGACGCTAGCGGGGGGTGCCGTCAATGAGCAGTTCTTC. Protein: CSATLAGGAVNEQFF.

Many counts were recorded for this clonotype. The rearrangement uses TRBV7-2 and TRBJ2-3; D gene ambiguous. Trimming stripped 4 bases from V and 4 bases from J, with 12 bases between. Germline loops: CDR1 SGHTA, CDR2 FQGNSA. The CDR3 has 14 amino acids. CDR3 sequence reads: CASSYLNWADTQYF. For the CDR3, the DNA is TGTGCCAGCAGCTACCTTAACTGGGCAGATACGCAGTATTTT. The complete variable domain, with remaining parts taken from reference TRBV7-2 and TRBJ2-3, reads GAGVSQSPSNKVTEKGKDVELRCDPISGHTALYWYRQSLGQGLEFLIYFQGNSAPDKSGLPSDRFSAERTGGSVSTLTIQRTQQEDSAVYLCASSYLNWADTQYFGPGTRLTVL.

The CDR3 sequence: CASSLAPLSNEQFF. CDR3 nucleotide sequence: TGTGCCAGCAGCTTAGCCCCCCTAAGCAATGAGCAGTTCTTC. V is TRBV7-8 and J is TRBJ2-1; D unclear. Germline V gene data show CDR1 as SGHVS and CDR2 as FQNEAQ. This CDR3 is 14 amino acids long. Trimming took off 0 bases at V and 6 bases at J, with 9 bases between the two ends.

Only a few counts were recorded for this clonotype. The rearrangement uses TRBV7-8 and TRBJ1-6; 7 nucleotides match TRBD1. V lost 2 bases to trimming and J lost 7 bases; unmatched junction nucleotides: 8. CDR3 length equals 16 residues. Germline loops: CDR1 SGHVS, CDR2 FQNEAQ. The CDR3 DNA reads as TGTGCCAGCAGCTTAAGGGGCCAGGGGGACAATTCACCCCTCCACTTT. The encoded protein is CASSLRGQGDNSPLHF. The full variable domain, rest sourced from reference TRBV7-8 and TRBJ1-6, is GAGVSQSPRYKVAKRGQDVALRCDPISGHVSLFWYQQALGQGPEFLTYFQNEAQLDKSGLPSDRFFAERPEGSVSTLKIQRTQQEDSAVYLCASSLRGQGDNSPLHFGNGTRLTVT.

The chain couples TRBV6-1 to TRBJ1-6; D is uncertain. The germline V and J ends were trimmed by 5 bases and 1 base, with 15 bases remaining between them. The CDR3 is 17 amino acids. Germline V gene sequence: CDR1 MNHNS, CDR2 SASEGT. The DNA for the CDR3 is TGTGCCAGCAGTACGGCCCTAGGAGTTTCCTATAATTCACCCCTCCACTTT. Translation: CASSTALGVSYNSPLHF.